These T cell receptor beta chains were read from a single sample in a study of blood T cells in healthy people across ages. TCRdb reprocessed the 5' RACE reads via MiXCR and lists one record per CDR3 protein. This sample yields fewer than 1,000,000 distinct CDR3 sequences, of which roughly 44% are seen a single time; roughly a fifth belongs to the top ten. Source material: blood. The receptors shown here come from a man between 60 and 75 years old in good health. The CDR3 runs from the conserved cysteine through the conserved F or W. A D gene is named only where the DNA matches it firmly. Not all rows give a size; the values are once, few, many and, for expanded clones, a class.

clone_size: NA
d_call: NA
v_call: TRBV5-4
j_call: TRBJ2-7
cdr3_nt: TGTGCCAGCAGCGGGGGACATAACTCCTACGAGCAGTACTTC
cdr3_aa: CASSGGHNSYEQYF

clone_size: few
d_call: NA
v_call: TRBV28
j_call: TRBJ2-1
cdr3_nt: TGTGCCAGCAGTTCGCCACTGGGGGAAGGGGTTGACAATGAGCAGTTCTTC
cdr3_aa: CASSSPLGEGVDNEQFF

clone_size: NA
d_call: NA
v_call: TRBV5-1
j_call: TRBJ1-4
cdr3_nt: TGCGCCAGCAGCTTTAGAGGACAGAGATATGAAAAACTGTTTTTT
cdr3_aa: CASSFRGQRYEKLFF

clone_size: once
d_call: TRBD1
v_call: TRBV20-1
j_call: TRBJ2-5
cdr3_nt: TGCAGTGCGCGGCGGAGGACAGGGACCCAAGAGACCCAGTACTTC
cdr3_aa: CSARRRTGTQETQYF

clone_size: few
d_call: NA
v_call: TRBV7-2
j_call: TRBJ2-7
cdr3_nt: TGTGCCAGCAGCCCCCTGGGGGGGCCTATCCACGAGCAGTACTTC
cdr3_aa: CASSPLGGPIHEQYF

clone_size: NA
d_call: NA
v_call: TRBV6-6
j_call: TRBJ2-5
cdr3_nt: TGTGCCAGCAGTTACTCGTGGTACGAGACCCAGTACTTC
cdr3_aa: CASSYSWYETQYF

clone_size: NA
d_call: NA
v_call: TRBV21-1
j_call: TRBJ1-2
cdr3_nt: TGTGCCAGCAGCAAAGTTCCAACAGGGAACTATGGCTACACCTTC
cdr3_aa: CASSKVPTGNYGYTF

clone_size: few
d_call: TRBD1
v_call: TRBV20-1
j_call: TRBJ1-2
cdr3_nt: TGCAGTGCCATCGAGGCAGGGGGCGCCAAGAGTGGCTACACCTTC
cdr3_aa: CSAIEAGGAKSGYTF

clone_size: NA
d_call: NA
v_call: TRBV10-1
j_call: TRBJ1-2
cdr3_nt: TGCGCCAGCAGTGACGCCGGAGCGGAATTCGGCGGCTACACCTTC
cdr3_aa: CASSDAGAEFGGYTF

clone_size: NA
d_call: TRBD1
v_call: TRBV18
j_call: TRBJ2-7
cdr3_nt: TGTGCCAGCTCAACGGTGTGGACAGGGACGAACGAGCAGTACTTC
cdr3_aa: CASSTVWTGTNEQYF

clone_size: NA
d_call: NA
v_call: TRBV28
j_call: TRBJ2-7
cdr3_nt: TGTGCCAGCGGAGACTGGGGGGAGCAGTACTTC
cdr3_aa: CASGDWGEQYF